One sample yielded the 12 T cell receptor beta chains listed below, sequenced in a study of cytomegalovirus exposure and HLA in healthy donors. A multiplex PCR was run with 60 Vbeta primers and 13 Jbeta primers. Data came from immunoSEQ multiplex PCR; TCRdb stores just in-frame clones and leaves some out. The sample lists about 120,000 clones, 65% to 80% occurring once. Sequencing was done on a sample of PBMCs. All receptors come from a young man in good health and CMV-seronegative.

This CDR3 is CASSLTRGTGDEQYF. The CDR3 region has the DNA TGTGCCAGCAGCTTAACCCGGGGCACGGGGGACGAGCAGTACTTC. V and J are TRBV7-8 and TRBJ2-7; TRBD2 is a possible D gene (6 bases). Per the germline V gene, CDR1 is SGHVS and CDR2 is FQNEAQ. This CDR3 spans 15 amino acids. The V end lost 2 bases, the J end lost 5 bases, and 16 bases lay between the germline ends.

The rearrangement joins TRBV6-5 to TRBJ2-1, with D perhaps matching TRBD1 (6 bases). The CDR3 runs 13 residues. Germline CDR1 reads MNHEY; CDR2 reads SVGAGI. V shed 10 bases and J shed 7 bases, with 17 bases lying between them. CDR3 DNA sequence: TGTGCCACCAAAATCCCGGGGACAAATGAGCAGTTCTTC. Translation gives CATKIPGTNEQFF.

The genes are TRBV5-1 and TRBJ2-7, with 10 bases aligning to TRBD2. This CDR3 has 16 amino acids. CDR1 and CDR2 (germline): SGHRS, YFSETQ. The V and J ends lost 0 bases and 0 bases, in that order; junction bases with no gene match: 3. For the CDR3, the DNA is TGCGCCAGCAGCTTGGCCGGGACTAGCGCCTCCTACGAGCAGTACTTC. It translates to CASSLAGTSASYEQYF. Looking up the rest from reference TRBV5-1 and TRBJ2-7 gives the full variable domain: KAGVTQTPRYLIKTRGQQVTLSCSPISGHRSVSWYQQTPGQGLQFLFEYFSETQRNKGNFPGRFSGRQFSNSRSEMNVSTLELGDSALYLCASSLAGTSASYEQYFGPGTRLTVT.

This sequence joins TRBV6-6 and TRBJ1-2; D is unresolved. The CDR3 has 16 amino acids. CDR1 MNHNY and CDR2 SVGAGI come from the germline V gene (reference sequence). Trimming took 0 bases from V and 4 from J, leaving 15 bases between them. For the CDR3, the DNA is TGTGCCAGCAGTTACTCGTTAGAAGCGGATCTCTATGGCTACACCTTC. Residues: CASSYSLEADLYGYTF.

The CDR3 sequence is CASSQLAGPYNEQFF. Here the CDR3 DNA reads TGTGCCAGCAGCCAACTAGCGGGGCCCTACAATGAGCAGTTCTTC. The chain uses TRBV5-4 and TRBJ2-1; 10 nucleotides agree with TRBD2. Per germline, CDR1 SGHNT and CDR2 YYREEE (reference sequence). V lost 4 bases and J lost 2; bases outside the gene matches: 3. CDR3 length: 15 residues.

V and J are TRBV30 and TRBJ1-3, with a weak D call TRBD1 (5 bases). This CDR3 comprises 13 residues. Per the germline V gene, CDR1 is GTSNPN and CDR2 is SVGIG (reference sequence). The V end was cut by 2 bases, the J end by 2 bases, with 7 bases between. In DNA form, the CDR3 reads TGTGCCTGGAGTTGGGGGGCTGGAAACACCATATATTTT. Translating it yields CAWSWGAGNTIYF.

The chain carries TRBV11-2 and TRBJ2-7, with D possibly being TRBD2 (6 bases). The CDR3 is 16 amino acids. Trimming cost V 5 bases and J 7 bases, with 24 bases left between them. Germline V gives CDR1 SGHAT, CDR2 FQNNGV. Here the CDR3 reads CASSAQGAGYGGEQYF. CDR3 in DNA: TGTGCCAGCAGCGCCCAGGGAGCGGGCTATGGGGGAGAGCAGTACTTC.

V is TRBV5-1 and J is TRBJ1-1; tentative D call: TRBD1 (5 bases). Trimming cost V 4 bases and J 7 bases, with 14 bases left between them. There are 13 residues in the CDR3. The V gene's germline CDR1 is SGHRS and CDR2 YFSETQ. The CDR3 reads CASSASQGVEAFF. The CDR3 nucleotides read TGCGCCAGCAGCGCAAGTCAGGGTGTTGAAGCTTTCTTT.

The chain couples TRBV29-1 to TRBJ2-5; the D gene is possibly TRBD2 (5 bases). V was pared by 5 bases and J by 1 base, with 11 bases between. Germline values: CDR1 SQVTM, CDR2 ANQGSEA. The CDR3 is made up of 13 amino acids. The CDR3 is CSVRPAGQETQYF. As DNA, the CDR3 is TGCAGCGTTAGACCTGCGGGCCAAGAGACCCAGTACTTC.

V usage is TRBV28 and J usage is TRBJ2-7, with TRBD2 matching over 12 bases. This CDR3 region has 15 residues. Germline values: CDR1 MDHEN, CDR2 SYDVKM. V shed 10 bases and J 0 bases; nucleotides not matched to a gene: 7. Written as DNA, the CDR3 is TGTGCCATCCAGACTAGCGGGGGTCTCTCCTACGAGCAGTACTTC. Amino acid sequence: CAIQTSGGLSYEQYF. Based on the CDR3 plus reference TRBV28 and TRBJ2-7, the full variable domain is DVKVTQSSRYLVKRTGEKVFLECVQDMDHENMFWYRQDPGLGLRLIYFSYDVKMKEKGDIPEGYSVSREKKERFSLILESASTNQTSMYLCAIQTSGGLSYEQYFGPGTRLTVT.

The chain recombines TRBV7-9 with TRBJ2-3; 13 bases map to TRBD2. V lost 5 bases, J lost 2 bases, and 4 bases stayed unmatched. The length of the CDR3 is 16 residues. CDR1 and CDR2 from the germline V gene are SEHNR and FQNEAQ (reference sequence). In nucleotides, the CDR3 is TGTGCCAGCAGCAAGGGACTAGCGGGAACCACAGATACGCAGTATTTT. This translates into CASSKGLAGTTDTQYF.

This clone was seen a handful of times. The V call is TRBV10-2, the J call TRBJ1-4; 7 nucleotides agree with TRBD1. Germline-derived CDR1 and CDR2 are WSHSY and SAAADI. This CDR3 comprises 16 residues. V lost 7 bases, J lost 0 bases, and 8 bases stayed unmatched. In DNA, the CDR3 is TGCGCCAGCAAGCAAGGGGACAGCCCAACTAATGAAAAACTGTTTTTT. Translating it yields CASKQGDSPTNEKLFF.